Reported below is one T cell receptor (beta chain). Its antigen is unknown. The entry originates in a study of cytomegalovirus exposure and HLA in healthy donors. Study-wide results and limits: TCR beta chains numbering about 160 were designated cytomegalovirus-associated.

Germline assignment: CDR1 LNHNV and CDR2 YYDKDF (reference sequence). The CDR3 contains 16 residues. The V segment lost 3 bases and the J segment 6 bases; nucleotides outside the gene matches: 7. The repertoire was sequenced with immunoSEQ multiplex PCR; TCRdb's copy has only in-frame clones and lacks some. This sample has about 160,000 clones; roughly nine tenths occur once, and the top ten carry roughly 6%. The J gene is TRBJ2-3, the V gene TRBV15; 12 positions match TRBD2. The sequence came from a woman aged 30 to 39 in good health and CMV-seronegative. Specimen: PBMCs. CDR3 region: CATSRGGTSGRDTQYF. CDR3 nucleotide sequence: TGTGCCACCAGCAGGGGGGGTACTAGCGGGAGGGATACGCAGTATTTT.